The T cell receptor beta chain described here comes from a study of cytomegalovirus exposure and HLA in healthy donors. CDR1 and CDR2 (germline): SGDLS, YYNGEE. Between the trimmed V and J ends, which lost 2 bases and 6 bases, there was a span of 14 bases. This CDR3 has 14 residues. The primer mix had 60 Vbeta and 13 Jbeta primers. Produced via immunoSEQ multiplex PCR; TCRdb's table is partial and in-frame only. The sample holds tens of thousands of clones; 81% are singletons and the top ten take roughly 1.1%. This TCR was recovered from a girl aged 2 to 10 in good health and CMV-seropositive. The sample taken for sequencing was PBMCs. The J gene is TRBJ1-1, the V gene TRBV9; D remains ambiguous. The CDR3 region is CASSVNTFKAEAFF. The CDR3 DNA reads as TGTGCCAGCAGCGTGAACACCTTTAAAGCTGAAGCTTTCTTT. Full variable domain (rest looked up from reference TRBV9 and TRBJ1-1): DSGVTQTPKHLITATGQRVTLRCSPRSGDLSVYWYQQSLDQGLQFLIQYYNGEERAKGNILERFSAQQFPDLHSELNLSSLELGDSALYFCASSVNTFKAEAFFGQGTRLTVV.